This record concerns one T cell receptor beta chain sequence. The sample is drawn from a study of response to subunit inactivated influenza vaccine. The V gene end was trimmed by 7 bases and the J gene end by 8 bases; junction bases not matched to a gene: 15. The CDR3 spans 16 residues. Germline-derived CDR1 and CDR2 are SGHVS and FQNEAQ. Using its own MiXCR run on the RT-PCR reads, TCRdb lists one record per CDR3 protein. This sample has 750,000 to 850,000 distinct CDR3 sequences; under 20% occur once, and the top ten carry under 13%. The V gene is TRBV7-8, the J gene TRBJ2-1; 9 bases align to TRBD1. Sequenced material: PBMCs from blood, taken about 5 days after vaccination. The receptor was derived from a man aged 50 or older who received an inactivated influenza vaccine. The CDR3: CASKFRWDRVSDEQFF. Written as DNA, the CDR3 is TGTGCCAGCAAATTTCGTTGGGACAGGGTATCAGATGAGCAGTTCTTC.